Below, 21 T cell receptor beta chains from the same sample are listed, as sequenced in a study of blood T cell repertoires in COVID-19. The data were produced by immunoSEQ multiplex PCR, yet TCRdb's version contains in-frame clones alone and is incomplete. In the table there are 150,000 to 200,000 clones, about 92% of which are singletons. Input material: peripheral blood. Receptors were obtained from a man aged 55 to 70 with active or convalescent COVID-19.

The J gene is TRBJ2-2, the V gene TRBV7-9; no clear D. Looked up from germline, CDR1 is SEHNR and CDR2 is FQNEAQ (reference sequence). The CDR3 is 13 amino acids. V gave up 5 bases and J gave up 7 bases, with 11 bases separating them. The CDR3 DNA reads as TGTGCCAGCAGCCCTAGGTTTAGCGGGGAGCTGTTTTTT. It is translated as CASSPRFSGELFF.

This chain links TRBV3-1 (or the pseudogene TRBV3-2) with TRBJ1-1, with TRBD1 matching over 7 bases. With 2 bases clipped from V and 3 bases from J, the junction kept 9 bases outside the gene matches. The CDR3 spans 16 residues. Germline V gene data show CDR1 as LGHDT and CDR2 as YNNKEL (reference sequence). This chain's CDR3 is CASSQSSGTADTEAFF. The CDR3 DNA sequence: TGTGCCAGCAGCCAAAGCTCCGGGACAGCGGACACTGAAGCTTTCTTT.

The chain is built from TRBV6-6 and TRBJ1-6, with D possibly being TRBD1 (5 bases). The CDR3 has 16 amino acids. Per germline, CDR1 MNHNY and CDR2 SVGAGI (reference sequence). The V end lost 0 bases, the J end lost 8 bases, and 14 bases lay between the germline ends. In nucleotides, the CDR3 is TGTGCCAGCAGTTACTCGAGGGGCGGGATGGATTCACCCCTCCACTTT. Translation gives CASSYSRGGMDSPLHF.

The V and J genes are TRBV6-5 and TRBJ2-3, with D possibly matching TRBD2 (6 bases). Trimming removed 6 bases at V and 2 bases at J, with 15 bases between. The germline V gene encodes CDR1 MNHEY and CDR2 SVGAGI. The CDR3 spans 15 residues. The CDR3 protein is CASSRSGTYTDTQYF. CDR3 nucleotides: TGTGCCAGCAGCCGGTCCGGGACTTACACAGATACGCAGTATTTT.

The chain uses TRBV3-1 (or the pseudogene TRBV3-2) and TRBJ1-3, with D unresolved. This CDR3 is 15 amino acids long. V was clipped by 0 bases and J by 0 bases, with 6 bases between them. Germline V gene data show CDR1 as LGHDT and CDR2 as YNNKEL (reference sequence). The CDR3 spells CASSQDASSGNTIYF. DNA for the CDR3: TGTGCCAGCAGCCAAGACGCTAGCTCTGGAAACACCATATATTTT.

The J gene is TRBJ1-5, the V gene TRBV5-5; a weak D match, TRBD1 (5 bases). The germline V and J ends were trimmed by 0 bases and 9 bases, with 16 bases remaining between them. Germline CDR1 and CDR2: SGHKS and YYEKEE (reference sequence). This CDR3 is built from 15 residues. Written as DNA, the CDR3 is TGTGCCAGCAGCTTGGCCCCGGACACGGAAATGCCCCAGCATTTT. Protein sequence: CASSLAPDTEMPQHF.

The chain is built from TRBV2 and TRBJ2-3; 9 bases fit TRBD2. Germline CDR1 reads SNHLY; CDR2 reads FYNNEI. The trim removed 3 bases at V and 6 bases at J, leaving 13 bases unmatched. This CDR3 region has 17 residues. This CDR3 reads CASSDSASGIKLDTQYF. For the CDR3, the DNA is TGTGCCAGCAGTGACAGTGCTAGCGGGATTAAACTGGATACGCAGTATTTT.

CDR3 amino acids: CASSPEGTGDGYTF. The CDR3 DNA is TGCGCCAGCAGCCCGGAAGGGACAGGGGATGGCTACACCTTC. The genes are TRBV5-1 and TRBJ1-2; 10 bases match TRBD1. With V trimmed by 4 bases and J by 6 bases, 6 bases remained unmatched. Germline CDR1 is SGHRS and CDR2 is YFSETQ. CDR3 length: 14 residues. The variable domain in full, with the rest retrieved from reference TRBV5-1 and TRBJ1-2, is KAGVTQTPRYLIKTRGQQVTLSCSPISGHRSVSWYQQTPGQGLQFLFEYFSETQRNKGNFPGRFSGRQFSNSRSEMNVSTLELGDSALYLCASSPEGTGDGYTFGSGTRLTVV.

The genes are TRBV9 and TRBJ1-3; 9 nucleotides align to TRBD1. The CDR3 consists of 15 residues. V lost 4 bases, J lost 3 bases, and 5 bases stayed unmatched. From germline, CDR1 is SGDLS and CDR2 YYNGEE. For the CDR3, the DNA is TGTGCCAGCAGCACAGGGGGCGAAGGTGGAAACACCATATATTTT. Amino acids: CASSTGGEGGNTIYF.

The CDR3 DNA reads as TGTGCCAGTAGGGGGACAGAGTTAAATCAGCCCCAGCATTTT. Translated, it gives CASRGTELNQPQHF. V and J are TRBV19 and TRBJ1-5; 7 nucleotides agree with TRBD1. Germline V gives CDR1 LNHDA, CDR2 SQIVND (reference sequence). The CDR3 length is 14 residues. Trimming at V came to 6 bases and at J to 4 bases, leaving 6 bases not matched to a gene.

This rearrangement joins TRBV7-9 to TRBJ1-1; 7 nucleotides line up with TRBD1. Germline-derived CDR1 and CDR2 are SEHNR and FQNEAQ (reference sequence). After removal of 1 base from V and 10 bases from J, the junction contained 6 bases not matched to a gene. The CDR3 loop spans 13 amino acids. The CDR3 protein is CASSLGTGQGAFF. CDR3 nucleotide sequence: TGTGCCAGCAGCTTAGGGACAGGCCAAGGAGCTTTCTTT.

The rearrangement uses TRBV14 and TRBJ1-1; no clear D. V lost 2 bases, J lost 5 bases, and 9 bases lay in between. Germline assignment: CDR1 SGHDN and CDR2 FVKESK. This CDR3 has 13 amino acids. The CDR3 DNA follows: TGTGCCAGCAGCCAATTGGGGAGGACTGAAGCTTTCTTT. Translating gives CASSQLGRTEAFF.

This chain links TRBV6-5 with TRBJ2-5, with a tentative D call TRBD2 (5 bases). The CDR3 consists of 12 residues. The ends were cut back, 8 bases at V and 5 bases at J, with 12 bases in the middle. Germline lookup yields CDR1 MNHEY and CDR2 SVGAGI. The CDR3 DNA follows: TGTGCCAGCTCCTCTAAGCGGGAGACCCAGTACTTC. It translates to CASSSKRETQYF.

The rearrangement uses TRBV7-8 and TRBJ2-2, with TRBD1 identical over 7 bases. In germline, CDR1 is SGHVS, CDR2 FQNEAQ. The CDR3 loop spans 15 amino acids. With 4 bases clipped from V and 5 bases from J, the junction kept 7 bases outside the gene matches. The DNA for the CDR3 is TGTGCCAGCAGCTCCCTATTGACAGGGACCGGGGAGCTGTTTTTT. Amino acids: CASSSLLTGTGELFF. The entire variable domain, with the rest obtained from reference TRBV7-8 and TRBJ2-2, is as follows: GAGVSQSPRYKVAKRGQDVALRCDPISGHVSLFWYQQALGQGPEFLTYFQNEAQLDKSGLPSDRFFAERPEGSVSTLKIQRTQQEDSAVYLCASSSLLTGTGELFFGEGSRLTVL.

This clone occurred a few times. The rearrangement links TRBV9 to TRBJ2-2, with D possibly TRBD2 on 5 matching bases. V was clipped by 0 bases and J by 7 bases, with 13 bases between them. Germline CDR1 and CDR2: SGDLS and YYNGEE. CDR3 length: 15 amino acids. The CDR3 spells CASSVGVGIGGELFF. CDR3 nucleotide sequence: TGTGCCAGCAGCGTAGGAGTCGGGATCGGCGGGGAGCTGTTTTTT. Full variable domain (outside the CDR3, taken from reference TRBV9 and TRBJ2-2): DSGVTQTPKHLITATGQRVTLRCSPRSGDLSVYWYQQSLDQGLQFLIQYYNGEERAKGNILERFSAQQFPDLHSELNLSSLELGDSALYFCASSVGVGIGGELFFGEGSRLTVL.

The chain's CDR3 is CASSPGVYVKGEETQYF. CDR3 coding DNA: TGTGCCAGCTCACCTGGTGTATACGTAAAAGGGGAAGAGACCCAGTACTTC. The chain recombines TRBV18 with TRBJ2-5; a weak D match, TRBD1 (5 bases). CDR1 is KGHSH, CDR2 LQKENI, per germline. Trimming left V 3 bases short and J 3 bases short, with 20 bases between. The CDR3 is 17 amino acids.

The CDR3 is CASRSRGTGNTIYF. CDR3 sequence (DNA): TGTGCCAGCAGGAGCCGGGGGACTGGAAACACCATATATTTT. The chain joins TRBV6-5 to TRBJ1-3, with D possibly TRBD1 on 5 matching bases. The germline CDR1 and CDR2 sequences are MNHEY and SVGAGI. Trimming cost V 6 bases and J 2 bases, with 11 bases left between them. The CDR3 loop spans 14 amino acids.

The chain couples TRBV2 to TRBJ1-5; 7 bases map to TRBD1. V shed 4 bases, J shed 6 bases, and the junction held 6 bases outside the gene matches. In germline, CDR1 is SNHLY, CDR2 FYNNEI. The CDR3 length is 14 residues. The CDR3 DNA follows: TGTGCCAGCAGTGCGACAGGGCGAAGTCAGCCCCAGCATTTT. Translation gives CASSATGRSQPQHF.

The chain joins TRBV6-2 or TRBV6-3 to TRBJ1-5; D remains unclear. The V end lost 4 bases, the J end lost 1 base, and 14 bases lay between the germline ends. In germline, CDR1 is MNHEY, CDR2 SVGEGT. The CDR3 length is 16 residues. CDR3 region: CASSSPFRFSNQPQHF. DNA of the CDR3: TGTGCCAGCAGTTCCCCTTTTAGATTCAGCAATCAGCCCCAGCATTTT.

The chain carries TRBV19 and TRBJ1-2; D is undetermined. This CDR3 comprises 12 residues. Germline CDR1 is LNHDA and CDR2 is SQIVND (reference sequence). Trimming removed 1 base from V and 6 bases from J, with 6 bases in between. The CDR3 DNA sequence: TGTGCCAGTAGTATAGGGCTAGATGGCTACACCTTC. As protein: CASSIGLDGYTF.

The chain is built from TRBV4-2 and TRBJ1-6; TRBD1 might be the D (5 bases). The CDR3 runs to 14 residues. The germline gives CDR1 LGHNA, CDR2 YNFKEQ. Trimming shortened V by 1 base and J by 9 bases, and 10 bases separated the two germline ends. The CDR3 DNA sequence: TGTGCCAGCAGCCAAGGACGGGGGATTTCACCCCTCCACTTT. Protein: CASSQGRGISPLHF.